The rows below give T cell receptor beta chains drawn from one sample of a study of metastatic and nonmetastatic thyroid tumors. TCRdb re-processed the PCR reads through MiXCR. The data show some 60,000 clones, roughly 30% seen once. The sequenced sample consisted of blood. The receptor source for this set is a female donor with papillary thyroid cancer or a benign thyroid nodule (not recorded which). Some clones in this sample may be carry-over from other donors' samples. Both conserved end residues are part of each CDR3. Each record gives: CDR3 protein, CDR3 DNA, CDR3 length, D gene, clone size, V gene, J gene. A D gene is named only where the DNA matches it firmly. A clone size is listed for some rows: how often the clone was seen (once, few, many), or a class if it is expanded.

cdr3_aa: CASSGQGGEETQYF
cdr3_nt: TGTGCCAGCAGCGGACAGGGGGGGGAAGAGACCCAGTACTTC
cdr3_length: 14
d_call: TRBD1
clone_size: -
v_call: TRBV6-4
j_call: TRBJ2-5

cdr3_aa: CASSRDRDNSPLHF
cdr3_nt: TGTGCCAGCAGTCGGGACAGAGATAATTCACCCCTCCACTTT
cdr3_length: 14
d_call: TRBD1
clone_size: few
v_call: TRBV6-1
j_call: TRBJ1-6

cdr3_aa: CASSQSGLAGGPSKSF
cdr3_nt: TGTGCCAGCAGCCAATCGGGACTAGCGGGAGGGCCTAGCAAGTCTTTC
cdr3_length: 16
d_call: -
clone_size: -
v_call: TRBV3-1
j_call: TRBJ1-1

cdr3_aa: CASTLKGATTDTQYF
cdr3_nt: TGTGCCAGCACCCTGAAGGGGGCAACCACAGATACGCAGTATTTT
cdr3_length: 15
d_call: TRBD1
clone_size: -
v_call: TRBV27
j_call: TRBJ2-3

cdr3_aa: CASTLRWNSPLHF
cdr3_nt: TGTGCCAGCACCCTCCGATGGAATTCACCCCTCCACTTT
cdr3_length: 13
d_call: -
clone_size: -
v_call: TRBV27
j_call: TRBJ1-6

cdr3_aa: CASAREINQPQHF
cdr3_nt: TGTGCCAGCGCCAGAGAGATCAATCAGCCCCAGCATTTT
cdr3_length: 13
d_call: -
clone_size: -
v_call: TRBV9
j_call: TRBJ1-5

cdr3_aa: CASSQRGNTEAFF
cdr3_nt: TGTGCCAGCAGTCAACGAGGAAACACTGAAGCTTTCTTT
cdr3_length: 13
d_call: -
clone_size: few
v_call: TRBV6-1
j_call: TRBJ1-1

cdr3_aa: CSARPGARDEQFF
cdr3_nt: TGCAGTGCTAGACCGGGGGCCAGGGATGAGCAGTTCTTC
cdr3_length: 13
d_call: -
clone_size: few
v_call: TRBV20-1
j_call: TRBJ2-1

cdr3_aa: CASSGQANYGYTF
cdr3_nt: TGTGCCAGCAGTGGACAGGCGAACTATGGCTACACCTTC
cdr3_length: 13
d_call: TRBD1
clone_size: -
v_call: TRBV12-3/TRBV12-4
j_call: TRBJ1-2

cdr3_aa: CASTPGRRSGYTF
cdr3_nt: TGTGCCAGCACCCCCGGGCGACGTAGTGGCTACACCTTC
cdr3_length: 13
d_call: -
clone_size: -
v_call: TRBV28
j_call: TRBJ1-2

cdr3_aa: CASGVVRSFSSYEQYF
cdr3_nt: TGTGCCAGCGGCGTTGTTAGGTCTTTCTCCTCCTACGAGCAGTACTTC
cdr3_length: 16
d_call: -
clone_size: -
v_call: TRBV12-3/TRBV12-4
j_call: TRBJ2-7

cdr3_aa: CASSLWDRGHEQYF
cdr3_nt: TGTGCCAGCAGCTTGTGGGACAGGGGGCACGAGCAGTACTTC
cdr3_length: 14
d_call: TRBD1
clone_size: -
v_call: TRBV7-8
j_call: TRBJ2-7

cdr3_aa: CASSLTGAIDEQYF
cdr3_nt: TGTGCCAGCTCACTTACAGGAGCGATAGACGAGCAGTACTTC
cdr3_length: 14
d_call: -
clone_size: many
v_call: TRBV18
j_call: TRBJ2-7

cdr3_aa: CASSTTTGTGNTIYF
cdr3_nt: TGTGCCAGTAGTACTACGACAGGGACTGGAAACACCATATATTTT
cdr3_length: 15
d_call: TRBD1
clone_size: few
v_call: TRBV19
j_call: TRBJ1-3

cdr3_aa: CASNPGTGSLALHF
cdr3_nt: TGTGCCAGCAATCCCGGGACAGGGTCCCTTGCCCTCCACTTT
cdr3_length: 14
d_call: TRBD1
clone_size: few
v_call: TRBV6-1
j_call: TRBJ1-6

cdr3_aa: CSAKMNSEAFF
cdr3_nt: TGCAGTGCTAAAATGAACTCTGAAGCTTTCTTT
cdr3_length: 11
d_call: -
clone_size: -
v_call: TRBV20-1
j_call: TRBJ1-1

cdr3_aa: CASSYGNRGSGNTIYF
cdr3_nt: TGTGCCAGCAGTTACGGTAACAGGGGCTCTGGAAACACCATATATTTT
cdr3_length: 16
d_call: TRBD1
clone_size: few
v_call: TRBV6-2/TRBV6-3
j_call: TRBJ1-3

cdr3_aa: CASSLRGGRSYNEQFF
cdr3_nt: TGTGCTAGCAGCCTCCGTGGCGGGAGGTCCTACAATGAGCAGTTCTTC
cdr3_length: 16
d_call: TRBD2
clone_size: -
v_call: TRBV7-6
j_call: TRBJ2-1

cdr3_aa: CASSSREGSEQYF
cdr3_nt: TGTGCCAGTAGTTCGAGGGAGGGCTCCGAGCAGTACTTC
cdr3_length: 13
d_call: TRBD2
clone_size: -
v_call: TRBV19
j_call: TRBJ2-7

cdr3_aa: CASSPPTYEQYF
cdr3_nt: TGTGCCAGCAGCCCTCCCACCTACGAGCAGTACTTC
cdr3_length: 12
d_call: -
clone_size: -
v_call: TRBV7-2
j_call: TRBJ2-7

cdr3_aa: CASSPRLGTYEQYF
cdr3_nt: TGTGCCAGCAGTCCCCGACTGGGAACCTACGAGCAGTACTTC
cdr3_length: 14
d_call: -
clone_size: -
v_call: TRBV7-8
j_call: TRBJ2-7

cdr3_aa: CASSENTSPNEKLFF
cdr3_nt: TGTGCCAGCAGTGAAAATACTTCCCCCAATGAAAAACTGTTTTTT
cdr3_length: 15
d_call: -
clone_size: few
v_call: TRBV6-1
j_call: TRBJ1-4

cdr3_aa: CASSLEFDSPLHF
cdr3_nt: TGTGCCAGCAGCTTAGAATTCGACTCACCCCTCCACTTT
cdr3_length: 13
d_call: -
clone_size: medium-sized
v_call: TRBV7-2
j_call: TRBJ1-6

cdr3_aa: CASSFGHSSSYNSPLHF
cdr3_nt: TGCGCCAGCAGCTTCGGCCATTCGAGCTCCTATAATTCACCCCTCCACTTT
cdr3_length: 17
d_call: -
clone_size: few
v_call: TRBV5-1
j_call: TRBJ1-6

cdr3_aa: CAWKIGLAGTEQYF
cdr3_nt: TGTGCCTGGAAAATTGGCCTAGCGGGGACCGAGCAGTACTTC
cdr3_length: 14
d_call: TRBD2
clone_size: once
v_call: TRBV30
j_call: TRBJ2-7

cdr3_aa: CSARPTSGYYNEQFF
cdr3_nt: TGCAGTGCTAGGCCAACTAGCGGCTATTACAATGAGCAGTTCTTC
cdr3_length: 15
d_call: TRBD2
clone_size: -
v_call: TRBV20-1
j_call: TRBJ2-1

cdr3_aa: CASSRTGGGSNVLTF
cdr3_nt: TGCGCCAGCAGTCGTACAGGAGGGGGGTCCAACGTCCTGACTTTC
cdr3_length: 15
d_call: -
clone_size: -
v_call: TRBV5-1
j_call: TRBJ2-6

cdr3_aa: CASSEPGHRNTEAFF
cdr3_nt: TGTGCCAGCAGTGAACCGGGACACCGGAACACTGAAGCTTTCTTT
cdr3_length: 15
d_call: -
clone_size: medium-sized
v_call: TRBV6-1
j_call: TRBJ1-1

cdr3_aa: CASSPGQGAPYGYTF
cdr3_nt: TGCGCCAGCAGCCCGGGACAGGGGGCGCCTTATGGCTACACCTTC
cdr3_length: 15
d_call: TRBD1
clone_size: -
v_call: TRBV4-1
j_call: TRBJ1-2

cdr3_aa: CASSVSGTSTDEQFF
cdr3_nt: TGTGCCAGCAGCGTTTCCGGGACTAGCACGGATGAGCAGTTCTTC
cdr3_length: 15
d_call: TRBD2
clone_size: -
v_call: TRBV9
j_call: TRBJ2-1

cdr3_aa: CASSQVGTDHTGELFF
cdr3_nt: TGTGCCAGCAGCCAAGTAGGGACCGATCACACCGGGGAGCTGTTTTTT
cdr3_length: 16
d_call: -
clone_size: -
v_call: TRBV14
j_call: TRBJ2-2

cdr3_aa: CASSRDGRGTEAFF
cdr3_nt: TGCGCCAGCAGCCGGGACGGTCGGGGGACTGAAGCTTTCTTT
cdr3_length: 14
d_call: -
clone_size: -
v_call: TRBV5-1
j_call: TRBJ1-1

cdr3_aa: CASSPQGFSYTF
cdr3_nt: TGTGCCAGCAGCCCACAGGGGTTTAGCTACACCTTC
cdr3_length: 12
d_call: TRBD1
clone_size: -
v_call: TRBV6-1
j_call: TRBJ1-2

cdr3_aa: CSARKDRGKGYTF
cdr3_nt: TGCAGTGCTAGAAAGGACAGGGGAAAAGGCTACACCTTC
cdr3_length: 13
d_call: TRBD1
clone_size: -
v_call: TRBV20-1
j_call: TRBJ1-2

cdr3_aa: CASRSFPGLAVGPEQYF
cdr3_nt: TGTGCCAGCAGATCCTTTCCGGGACTAGCGGTTGGTCCCGAGCAGTACTTC
cdr3_length: 17
d_call: TRBD2
clone_size: few
v_call: TRBV6-2/TRBV6-3
j_call: TRBJ2-7

cdr3_aa: CASSTTGRSGNEQFF
cdr3_nt: TGTGCCAGCAGTACAACCGGTAGGTCCGGCAATGAGCAGTTCTTC
cdr3_length: 15
d_call: -
clone_size: -
v_call: TRBV27
j_call: TRBJ2-1

cdr3_aa: CASSLAGDGADTQYF
cdr3_nt: TGTGCCAGCAGCTTAGCGGGAGACGGGGCAGATACGCAGTATTTT
cdr3_length: 15
d_call: TRBD2
clone_size: few
v_call: TRBV6-5
j_call: TRBJ2-3

cdr3_aa: CASSPWLGESSYEQYF
cdr3_nt: TGTGCCAGCAGCCCTTGGTTAGGGGAGAGCTCCTACGAGCAGTACTTC
cdr3_length: 16
d_call: -
clone_size: -
v_call: TRBV11-2
j_call: TRBJ2-7

cdr3_aa: CASSQGETTTPLHF
cdr3_nt: TGTGCCAGCAGCCAAGGGGAAACGACGACACCCCTCCACTTT
cdr3_length: 14
d_call: -
clone_size: -
v_call: TRBV3-1
j_call: TRBJ1-6

cdr3_aa: CASSKTSGTAYEQYF
cdr3_nt: TGTGCCAGCAGTAAGACTAGCGGGACCGCCTACGAGCAGTACTTC
cdr3_length: 15
d_call: TRBD2
clone_size: -
v_call: TRBV7-2
j_call: TRBJ2-7

cdr3_aa: CATSDLGQGITDTQYF
cdr3_nt: TGTGCCACCAGTGATTTGGGACAGGGAATAACAGATACGCAGTATTTT
cdr3_length: 16
d_call: TRBD1
clone_size: -
v_call: TRBV24-1
j_call: TRBJ2-3

cdr3_aa: CASSQVEGMNTEAFF
cdr3_nt: TGTGCCAGCTCACAAGTGGAGGGGATGAACACTGAAGCTTTCTTT
cdr3_length: 15
d_call: -
clone_size: -
v_call: TRBV18
j_call: TRBJ1-1

cdr3_aa: CASSYRGVNEQFF
cdr3_nt: TGTGCCAGCAGTTACAGGGGGGTCAATGAGCAGTTCTTC
cdr3_length: 13
d_call: TRBD1
clone_size: -
v_call: TRBV12-3/TRBV12-4
j_call: TRBJ2-1

cdr3_aa: CSASRGGGDGYTF
cdr3_nt: TGCAGTGCTAGTAGAGGGGGCGGGGATGGCTACACCTTC
cdr3_length: 13
d_call: TRBD1
clone_size: -
v_call: TRBV20-1
j_call: TRBJ1-2

cdr3_aa: CASSLTGVVEQYF
cdr3_nt: TGCGCCAGCAGCTTGACAGGGGTGGTCGAGCAGTACTTC
cdr3_length: 13
d_call: TRBD1
clone_size: -
v_call: TRBV5-1
j_call: TRBJ2-7

cdr3_aa: CASSLGGSGSYNEQFF
cdr3_nt: TGTGCCAGCAGCTTAGGTGGGAGCGGCTCCTACAATGAGCAGTTCTTC
cdr3_length: 16
d_call: -
clone_size: -
v_call: TRBV11-1
j_call: TRBJ2-1